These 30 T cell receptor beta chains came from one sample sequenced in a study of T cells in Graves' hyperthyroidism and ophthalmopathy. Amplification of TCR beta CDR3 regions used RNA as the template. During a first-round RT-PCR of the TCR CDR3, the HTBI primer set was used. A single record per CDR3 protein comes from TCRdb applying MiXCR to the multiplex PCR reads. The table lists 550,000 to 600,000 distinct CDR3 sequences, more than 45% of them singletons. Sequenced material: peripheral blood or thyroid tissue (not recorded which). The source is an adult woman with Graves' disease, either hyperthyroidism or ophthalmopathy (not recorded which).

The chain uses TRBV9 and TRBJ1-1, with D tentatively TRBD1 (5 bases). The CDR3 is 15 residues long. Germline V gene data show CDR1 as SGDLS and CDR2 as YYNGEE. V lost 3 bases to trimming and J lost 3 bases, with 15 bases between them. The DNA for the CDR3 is TGTGCCAGCAGCGGATCCCGGGACGGGTACACTGAAGCTTTCTTT. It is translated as CASSGSRDGYTEAFF.

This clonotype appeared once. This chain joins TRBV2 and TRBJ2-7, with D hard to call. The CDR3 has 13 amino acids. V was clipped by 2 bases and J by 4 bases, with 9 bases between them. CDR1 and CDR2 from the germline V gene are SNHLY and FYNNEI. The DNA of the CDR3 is TGTGCCAGCAGTGAACCCCGGGCTTACGAGCAGTACTTC. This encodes CASSEPRAYEQYF.

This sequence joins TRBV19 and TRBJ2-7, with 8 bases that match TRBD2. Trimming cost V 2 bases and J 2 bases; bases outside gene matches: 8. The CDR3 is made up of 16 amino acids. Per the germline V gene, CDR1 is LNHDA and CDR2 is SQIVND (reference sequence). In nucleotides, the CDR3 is TGTGCCAGTAGTATATGGTCTCGCGGGAGGCCCTACGAGCAGTACTTC. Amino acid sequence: CASSIWSRGRPYEQYF.

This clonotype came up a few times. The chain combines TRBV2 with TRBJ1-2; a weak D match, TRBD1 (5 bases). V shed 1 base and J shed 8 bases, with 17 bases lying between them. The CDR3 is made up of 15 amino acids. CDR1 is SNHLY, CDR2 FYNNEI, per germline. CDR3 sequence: CASSEVTGTSAGYTF. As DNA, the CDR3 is TGTGCCAGCAGTGAAGTTACAGGAACTTCCGCGGGCTACACCTTC.

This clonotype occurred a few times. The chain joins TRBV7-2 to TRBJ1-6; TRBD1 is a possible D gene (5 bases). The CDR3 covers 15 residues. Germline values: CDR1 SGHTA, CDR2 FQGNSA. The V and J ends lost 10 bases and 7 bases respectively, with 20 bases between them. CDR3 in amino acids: CAKSEGRPQNSPLHF. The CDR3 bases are TGTGCCAAGAGTGAGGGGAGACCGCAGAATTCACCCCTCCACTTT.

The CDR3 coding sequence is TGCGCCAGCAGCTTGGGGGATACTAGCGGGGTCGACGAGCAGTACTTC. Encoded protein: CASSLGDTSGVDEQYF. The rearrangement uses TRBV5-1 and TRBJ2-7; 10 bases match TRBD2. The CDR3 spans 16 residues. J lost 5 bases, V lost 0 bases, and 8 bases had no gene match. The germline CDR1 and CDR2 sequences are SGHRS and YFSETQ.

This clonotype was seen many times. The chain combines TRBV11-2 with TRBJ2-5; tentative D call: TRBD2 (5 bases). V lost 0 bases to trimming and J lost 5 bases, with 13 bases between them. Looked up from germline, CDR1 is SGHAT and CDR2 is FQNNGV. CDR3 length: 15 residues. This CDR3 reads CASSLEASSGETQYF. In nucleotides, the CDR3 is TGTGCCAGCAGCTTAGAAGCTAGCTCGGGCGAGACCCAGTACTTC.

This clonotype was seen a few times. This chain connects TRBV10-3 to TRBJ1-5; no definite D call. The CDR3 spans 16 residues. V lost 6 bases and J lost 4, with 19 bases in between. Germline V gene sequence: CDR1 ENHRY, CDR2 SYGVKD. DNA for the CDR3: TGTGCCATCAGACAAGCCGGGCCAAGAATAAATCAGCCCCAGCATTTT. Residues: CAIRQAGPRINQPQHF.

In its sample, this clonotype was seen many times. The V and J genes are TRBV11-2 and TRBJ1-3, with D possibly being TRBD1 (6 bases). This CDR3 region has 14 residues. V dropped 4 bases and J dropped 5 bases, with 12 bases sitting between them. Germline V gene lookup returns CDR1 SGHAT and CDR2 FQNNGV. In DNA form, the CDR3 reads TGTGCCAGCAGCTCTTTACGGGGGCGAAACACCATATATTTT. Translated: CASSSLRGRNTIYF.

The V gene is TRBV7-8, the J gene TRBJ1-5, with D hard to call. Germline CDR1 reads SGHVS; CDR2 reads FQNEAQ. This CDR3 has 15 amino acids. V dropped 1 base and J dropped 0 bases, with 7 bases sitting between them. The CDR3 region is CASSLGTSSNQPQHF. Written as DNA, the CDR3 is TGTGCCAGCAGCTTAGGTACCAGTAGCAATCAGCCCCAGCATTTT.

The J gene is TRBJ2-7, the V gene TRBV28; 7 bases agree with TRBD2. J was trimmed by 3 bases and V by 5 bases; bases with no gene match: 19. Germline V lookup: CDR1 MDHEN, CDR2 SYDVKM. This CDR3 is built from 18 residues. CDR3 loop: CASSPLAANTIIYYEQYF. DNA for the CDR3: TGTGCCAGCAGTCCCCTAGCGGCCAACACTATAATTTACTACGAGCAGTACTTC.

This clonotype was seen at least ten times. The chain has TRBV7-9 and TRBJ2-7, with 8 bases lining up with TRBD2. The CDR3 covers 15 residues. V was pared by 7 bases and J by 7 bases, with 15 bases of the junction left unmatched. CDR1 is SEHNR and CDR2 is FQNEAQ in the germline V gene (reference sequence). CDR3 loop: CASTPKRGWPEEQYF. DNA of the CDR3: TGTGCCAGCACACCGAAGCGGGGGTGGCCGGAAGAGCAGTACTTC.

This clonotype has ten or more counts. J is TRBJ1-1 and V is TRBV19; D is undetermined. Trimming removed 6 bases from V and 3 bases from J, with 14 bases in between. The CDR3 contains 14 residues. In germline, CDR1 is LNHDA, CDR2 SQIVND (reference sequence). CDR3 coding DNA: TGTGCCAGTAGCTTCAGGCGGGCTGACACTGAAGCTTTCTTT. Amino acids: CASSFRRADTEAFF.

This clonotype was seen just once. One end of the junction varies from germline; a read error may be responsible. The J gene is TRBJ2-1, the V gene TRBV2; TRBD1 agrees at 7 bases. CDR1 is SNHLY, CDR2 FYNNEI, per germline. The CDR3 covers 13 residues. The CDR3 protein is CASSPGQFNQQFF. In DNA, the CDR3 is TGTGCCAGCTCGCCGGGACAGTTCAATCAGCAGTTCTTC.

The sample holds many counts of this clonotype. DNA of the CDR3: TGCGCCAGCAGCTGGGGGGTGAGGATCCAACAAGGCGCAACTAATGAAAAACTGTTTTTT. Its translation: CASSWGVRIQQGATNEKLFF. The chain carries TRBV5-1 and TRBJ1-4, with D tentatively TRBD1 (5 bases). CDR1 SGHRS and CDR2 YFSETQ come from the germline V gene. V was trimmed by 3 bases and J by 0 bases, leaving 24 bases between them. The CDR3 totals 20 residues. The complete variable domain, with remaining parts taken from reference TRBV5-1 and TRBJ1-4, reads KAGVTQTPRYLIKTRGQQVTLSCSPISGHRSVSWYQQTPGQGLQFLFEYFSETQRNKGNFPGRFSGRQFSNSRSEMNVSTLELGDSALYLCASSWGVRIQQGATNEKLFFGSGTQLSVL.

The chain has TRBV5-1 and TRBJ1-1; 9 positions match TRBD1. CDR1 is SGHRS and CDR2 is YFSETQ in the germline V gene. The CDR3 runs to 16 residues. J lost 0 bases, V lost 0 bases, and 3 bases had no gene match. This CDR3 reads CASSLGGDRVNTEAFF. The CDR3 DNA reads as TGCGCCAGCAGCTTGGGCGGGGACAGGGTGAACACTGAAGCTTTCTTT. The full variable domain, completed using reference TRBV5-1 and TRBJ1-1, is KAGVTQTPRYLIKTRGQQVTLSCSPISGHRSVSWYQQTPGQGLQFLFEYFSETQRNKGNFPGRFSGRQFSNSRSEMNVSTLELGDSALYLCASSLGGDRVNTEAFFGQGTRLTVV.

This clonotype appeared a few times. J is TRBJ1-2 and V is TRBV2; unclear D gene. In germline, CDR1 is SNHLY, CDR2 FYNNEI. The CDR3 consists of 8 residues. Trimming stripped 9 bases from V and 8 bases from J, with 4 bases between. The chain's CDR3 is CARGGYTF. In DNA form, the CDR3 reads TGTGCCAGGGGGGGCTACACCTTC.

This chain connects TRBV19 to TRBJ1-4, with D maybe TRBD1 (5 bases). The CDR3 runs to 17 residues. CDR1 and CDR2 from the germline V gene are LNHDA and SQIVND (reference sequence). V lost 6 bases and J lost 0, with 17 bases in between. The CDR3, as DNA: TGTGCCAGTAGCGGAACCGGGACCCCTGCAACTAATGAAAAACTGTTTTTT. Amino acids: CASSGTGTPATNEKLFF.

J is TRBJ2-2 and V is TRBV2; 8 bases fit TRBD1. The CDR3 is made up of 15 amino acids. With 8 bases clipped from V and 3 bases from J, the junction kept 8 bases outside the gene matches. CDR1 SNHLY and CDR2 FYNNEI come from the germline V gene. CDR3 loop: CASYGRTGHTGELFF. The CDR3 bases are TGTGCCAGCTACGGTAGGACAGGGCACACCGGGGAGCTGTTTTTT.

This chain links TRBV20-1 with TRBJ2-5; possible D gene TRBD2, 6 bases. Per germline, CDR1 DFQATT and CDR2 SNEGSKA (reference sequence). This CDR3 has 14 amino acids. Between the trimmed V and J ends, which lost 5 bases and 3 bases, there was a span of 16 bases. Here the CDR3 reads CSAVQVAGKETQYF. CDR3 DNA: TGCAGTGCTGTGCAGGTGGCGGGAAAAGAGACCCAGTACTTC.

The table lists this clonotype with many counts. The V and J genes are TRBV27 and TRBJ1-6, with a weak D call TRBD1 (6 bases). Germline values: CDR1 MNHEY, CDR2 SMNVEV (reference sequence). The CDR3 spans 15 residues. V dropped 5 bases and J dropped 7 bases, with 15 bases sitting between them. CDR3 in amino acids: CASSILQGLNSPLHF. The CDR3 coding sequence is TGTGCCAGCAGTATCCTACAGGGTCTGAATTCACCCCTCCACTTT.

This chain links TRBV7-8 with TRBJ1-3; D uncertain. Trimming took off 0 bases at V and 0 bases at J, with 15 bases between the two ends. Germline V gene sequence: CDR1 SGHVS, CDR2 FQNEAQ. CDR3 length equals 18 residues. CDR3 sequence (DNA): TGTGCCAGCAGCTTAGCCATGGACGGCTTCAGCTCTGGAAACACCATATATTTT. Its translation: CASSLAMDGFSSGNTIYF.

This CDR3 is CASSKGLAGGRLETQYF. Written as DNA, the CDR3 is TGTGCCAGCAGCAAAGGACTAGCGGGGGGGCGATTGGAGACCCAGTACTTC. This chain links TRBV11-2 with TRBJ2-5, with 15 bases matching TRBD2. CDR1 and CDR2 (germline): SGHAT, FQNNGV. After removal of 5 bases from V and 5 bases from J, the junction contained 9 bases not matched to a gene. The CDR3 totals 17 residues.

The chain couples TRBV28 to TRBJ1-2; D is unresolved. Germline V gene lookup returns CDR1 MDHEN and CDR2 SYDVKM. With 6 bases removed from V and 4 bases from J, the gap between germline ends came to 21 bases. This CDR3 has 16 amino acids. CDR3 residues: CASSPPGTGSIYGYTF. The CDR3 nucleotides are TGTGCCAGCAGCCCCCCGGGCACGGGAAGTATCTATGGCTACACCTTC.

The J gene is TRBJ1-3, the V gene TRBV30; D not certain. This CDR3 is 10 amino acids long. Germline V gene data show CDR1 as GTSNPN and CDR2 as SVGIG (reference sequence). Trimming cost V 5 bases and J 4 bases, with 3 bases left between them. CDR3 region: CAWGGNTIYF. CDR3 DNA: TGTGCCTGGGGAGGAAACACCATATATTTT.

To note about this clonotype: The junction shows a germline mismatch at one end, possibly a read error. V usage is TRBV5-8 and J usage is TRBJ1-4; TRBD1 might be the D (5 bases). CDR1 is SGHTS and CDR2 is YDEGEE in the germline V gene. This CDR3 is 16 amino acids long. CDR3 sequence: CASSHRDSPTNEKLFF. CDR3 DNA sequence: TGCGCCAGCAGCCACCGCGACAGTCCAACTAATGAAAAACTGTTTTTT.

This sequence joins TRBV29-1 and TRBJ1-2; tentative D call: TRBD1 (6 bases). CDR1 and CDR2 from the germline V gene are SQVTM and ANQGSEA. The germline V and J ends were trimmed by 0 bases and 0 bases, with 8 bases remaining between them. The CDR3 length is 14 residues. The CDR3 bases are TGCAGCGTTGAAGAGGGGGCTTCTAACTATGGCTACACCTTC. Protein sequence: CSVEEGASNYGYTF.

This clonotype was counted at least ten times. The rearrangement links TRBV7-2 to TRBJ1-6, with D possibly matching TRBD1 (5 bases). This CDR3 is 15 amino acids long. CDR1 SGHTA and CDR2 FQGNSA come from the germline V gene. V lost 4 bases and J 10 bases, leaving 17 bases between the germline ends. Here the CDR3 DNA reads TGTGCCAGCAGCTATGGCAGAGGGGTAAACTCACCCCTCCACTTT. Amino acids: CASSYGRGVNSPLHF. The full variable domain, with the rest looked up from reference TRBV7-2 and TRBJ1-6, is GAGVSQSPSNKVTEKGKDVELRCDPISGHTALYWYRQSLGQGLEFLIYFQGNSAPDKSGLPSDRFSAERTGGSVSTLTIQRTQQEDSAVYLCASSYGRGVNSPLHFGNGTRLTVT.

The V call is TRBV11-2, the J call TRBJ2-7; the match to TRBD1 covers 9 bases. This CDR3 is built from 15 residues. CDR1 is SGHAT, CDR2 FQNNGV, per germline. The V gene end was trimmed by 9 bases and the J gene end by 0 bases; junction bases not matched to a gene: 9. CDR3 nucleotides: TGTGCCAGTAGGATCGACAGGGGGACCTCCTACGAGCAGTACTTC. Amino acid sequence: CASRIDRGTSYEQYF.

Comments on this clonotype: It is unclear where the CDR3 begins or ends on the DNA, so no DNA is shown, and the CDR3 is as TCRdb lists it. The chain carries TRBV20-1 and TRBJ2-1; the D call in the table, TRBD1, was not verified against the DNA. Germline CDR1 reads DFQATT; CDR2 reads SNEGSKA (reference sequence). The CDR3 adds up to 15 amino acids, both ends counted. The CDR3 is CSARVWGQGAGEPFF.